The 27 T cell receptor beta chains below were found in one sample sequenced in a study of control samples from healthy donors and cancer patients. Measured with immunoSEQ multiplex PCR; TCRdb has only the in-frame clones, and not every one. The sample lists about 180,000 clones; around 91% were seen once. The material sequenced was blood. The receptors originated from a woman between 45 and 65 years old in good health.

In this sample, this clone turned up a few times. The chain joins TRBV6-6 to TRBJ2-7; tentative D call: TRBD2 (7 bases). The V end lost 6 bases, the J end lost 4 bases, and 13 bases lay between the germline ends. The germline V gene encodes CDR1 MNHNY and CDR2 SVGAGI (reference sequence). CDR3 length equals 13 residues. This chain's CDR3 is CASRLGGAYEQYF. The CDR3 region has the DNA TGTGCCAGCAGGCTGGGGGGGGCTTACGAGCAGTACTTC.

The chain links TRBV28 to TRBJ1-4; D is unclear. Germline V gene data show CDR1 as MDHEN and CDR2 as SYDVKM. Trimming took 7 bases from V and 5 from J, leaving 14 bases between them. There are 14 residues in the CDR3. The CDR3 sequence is CASKVAGANEKLFF. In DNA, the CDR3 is TGTGCCAGCAAGGTGGCGGGCGCGAATGAAAAACTGTTTTTT.

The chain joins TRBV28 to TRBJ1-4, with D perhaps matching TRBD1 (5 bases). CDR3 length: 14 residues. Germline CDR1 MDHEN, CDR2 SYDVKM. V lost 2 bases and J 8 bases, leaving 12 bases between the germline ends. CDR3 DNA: TGTGCCAGCAGTTTAGAGGGGAGGTGGGAAAAACTGTTTTTT. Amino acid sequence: CASSLEGRWEKLFF.

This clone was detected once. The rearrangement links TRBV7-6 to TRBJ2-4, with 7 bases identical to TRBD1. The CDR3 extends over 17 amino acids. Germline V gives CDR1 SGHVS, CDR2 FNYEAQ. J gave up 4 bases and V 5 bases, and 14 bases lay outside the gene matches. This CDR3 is CASSPGWQGVGKNIQYF. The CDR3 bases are TGTGCCAGCAGCCCAGGGTGGCAGGGGGTCGGGAAAAACATTCAGTACTTC.

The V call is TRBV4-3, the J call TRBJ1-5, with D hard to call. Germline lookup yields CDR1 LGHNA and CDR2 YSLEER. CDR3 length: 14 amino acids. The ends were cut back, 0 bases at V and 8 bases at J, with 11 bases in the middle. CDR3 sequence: CASSQERGLEPQHF. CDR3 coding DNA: TGCGCCAGCAGCCAAGAACGGGGTTTGGAGCCCCAGCATTTT.

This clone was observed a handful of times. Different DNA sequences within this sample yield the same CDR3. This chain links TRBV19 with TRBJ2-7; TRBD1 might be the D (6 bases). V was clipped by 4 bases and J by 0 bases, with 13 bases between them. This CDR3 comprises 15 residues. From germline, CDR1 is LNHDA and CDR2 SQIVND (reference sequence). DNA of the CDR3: TGTGCCAGTAGTACCCGCCAGGGGAGCTCCTACGAGCAGTACTTC. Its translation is CASSTRQGSSYEQYF.

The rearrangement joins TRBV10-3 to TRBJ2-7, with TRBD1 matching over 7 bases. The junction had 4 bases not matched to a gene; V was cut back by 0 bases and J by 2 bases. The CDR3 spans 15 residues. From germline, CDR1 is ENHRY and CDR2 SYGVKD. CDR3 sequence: CAISESPGQTYEQYF. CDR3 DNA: TGTGCCATCAGTGAGTCTCCGGGACAGACCTACGAGCAGTACTTC.

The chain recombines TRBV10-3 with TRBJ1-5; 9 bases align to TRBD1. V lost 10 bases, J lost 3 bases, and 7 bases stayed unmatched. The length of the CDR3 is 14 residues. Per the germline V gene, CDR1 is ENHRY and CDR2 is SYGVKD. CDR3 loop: CATSWDRDNQPQHF. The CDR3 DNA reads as TGTGCCACCAGCTGGGACAGGGACAATCAGCCCCAGCATTTT.

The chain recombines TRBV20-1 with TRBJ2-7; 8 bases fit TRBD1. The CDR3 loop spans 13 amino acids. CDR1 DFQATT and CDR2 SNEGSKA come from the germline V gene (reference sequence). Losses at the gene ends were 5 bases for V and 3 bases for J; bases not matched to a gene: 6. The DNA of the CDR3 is TGCAGTGCTGGTGGACAGGGATTCTACGAGCAGTACTTC. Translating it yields CSAGGQGFYEQYF.

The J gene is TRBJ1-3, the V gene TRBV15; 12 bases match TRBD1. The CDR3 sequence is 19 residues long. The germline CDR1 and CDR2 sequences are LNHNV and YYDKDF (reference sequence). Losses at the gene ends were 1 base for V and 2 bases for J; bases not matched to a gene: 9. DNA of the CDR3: TGTGCCACCAGCAGAGTGAGGGACAGGGGGCGAATTCCTGGAAACACCATATATTTT. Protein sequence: CATSRVRDRGRIPGNTIYF.

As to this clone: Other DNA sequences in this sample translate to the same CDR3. Written as DNA, the CDR3 is TGTGCCAGCAGTCCCCCGTCCTCCTACGAGCAGTACTTC. This codes for CASSPPSSYEQYF. The chain is built from TRBV28 and TRBJ2-7; D gene unclear. Germline-derived CDR1 and CDR2 are MDHEN and SYDVKM. The CDR3 covers 13 residues. V lost 5 bases to trimming and J lost 0 bases, with 8 bases between them.

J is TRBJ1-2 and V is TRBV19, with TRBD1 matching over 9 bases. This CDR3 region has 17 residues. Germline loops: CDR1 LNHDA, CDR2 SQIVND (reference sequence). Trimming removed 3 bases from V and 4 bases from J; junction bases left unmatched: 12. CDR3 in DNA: TGTGCCAGTAGTATGGGGACAGGGAGAGGCTATCTCTATGGCTACACCTTC. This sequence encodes CASSMGTGRGYLYGYTF.

The CDR3 coding sequence is TGCGCCAGCAGCCCCTTACAGTACCCCATGGGTGACACCGGGGAGCTGTTTTTT. Translation: CASSPLQYPMGDTGELFF. The chain links TRBV5-1 to TRBJ2-2; the D is unclear. Trimming pared 4 bases from V and 3 bases from J, leaving 22 bases between. The CDR3 is 18 amino acids. CDR1 and CDR2 from the germline V gene are SGHRS and YFSETQ.

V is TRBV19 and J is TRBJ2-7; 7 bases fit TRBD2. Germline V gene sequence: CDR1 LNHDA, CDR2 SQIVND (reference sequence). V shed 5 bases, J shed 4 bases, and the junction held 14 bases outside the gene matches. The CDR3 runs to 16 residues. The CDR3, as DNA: TGTGCCAGTAGTCCCCGAGGGAGCGGGGCCGGGTACGAGCAGTACTTC. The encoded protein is CASSPRGSGAGYEQYF.

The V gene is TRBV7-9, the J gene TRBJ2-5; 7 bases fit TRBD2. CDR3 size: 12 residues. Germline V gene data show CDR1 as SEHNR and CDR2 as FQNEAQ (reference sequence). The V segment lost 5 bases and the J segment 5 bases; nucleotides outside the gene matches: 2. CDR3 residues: CASSRGGETQYF. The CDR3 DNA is TGTGCCAGCAGCAGGGGAGGGGAGACCCAGTACTTC.

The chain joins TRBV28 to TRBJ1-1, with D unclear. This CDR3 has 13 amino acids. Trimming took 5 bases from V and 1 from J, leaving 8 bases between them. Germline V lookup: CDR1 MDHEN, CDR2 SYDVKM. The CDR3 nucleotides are TGTGCCAGCAGTACAACAGCGAACACTGAAGCTTTCTTT. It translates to CASSTTANTEAFF.

Written as DNA, the CDR3 is TGTGCCAGCAGCACTGCCCCCGGGCGGGCTACAGATACGCAGTATTTT. Translating gives CASSTAPGRATDTQYF. The chain joins TRBV11-1 to TRBJ2-3; tentatively, D is TRBD2 (5 bases). CDR3 length: 16 amino acids. CDR1 is SGHAT and CDR2 is FQDESV in the germline V gene (reference sequence). V was pared by 5 bases and J by 3 bases, with 18 bases between.

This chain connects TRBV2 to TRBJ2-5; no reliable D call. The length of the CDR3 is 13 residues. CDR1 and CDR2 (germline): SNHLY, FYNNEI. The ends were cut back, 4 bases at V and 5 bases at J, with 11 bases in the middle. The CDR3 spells CASSGGSLETQYF. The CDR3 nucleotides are TGTGCCAGCAGTGGGGGTTCGTTGGAGACCCAGTACTTC. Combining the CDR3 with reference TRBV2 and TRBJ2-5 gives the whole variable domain EPEVTQTPSHQVTQMGQEVILRCVPISNHLYFYWYRQILGQKVEFLVSFYNNEISEKSEIFDDQFSVERPDGSNFTLKIRSTKLEDSAMYFCASSGGSLETQYFGPGTRLLVL.

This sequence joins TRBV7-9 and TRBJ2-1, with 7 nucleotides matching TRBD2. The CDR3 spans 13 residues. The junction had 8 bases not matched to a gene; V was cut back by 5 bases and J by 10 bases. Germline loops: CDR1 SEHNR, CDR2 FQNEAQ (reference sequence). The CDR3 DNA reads TGTGCCAGCAGCCTCCGTGCAGCGGGGGAGCAGTTCTTC. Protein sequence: CASSLRAAGEQFF.

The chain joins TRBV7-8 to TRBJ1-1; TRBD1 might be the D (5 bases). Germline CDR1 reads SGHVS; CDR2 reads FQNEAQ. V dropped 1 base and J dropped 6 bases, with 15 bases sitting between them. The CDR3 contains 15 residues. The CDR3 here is CASSLGLLRDAEAFF. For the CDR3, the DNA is TGTGCCAGCAGCTTAGGACTCCTCAGGGACGCTGAAGCTTTCTTT.

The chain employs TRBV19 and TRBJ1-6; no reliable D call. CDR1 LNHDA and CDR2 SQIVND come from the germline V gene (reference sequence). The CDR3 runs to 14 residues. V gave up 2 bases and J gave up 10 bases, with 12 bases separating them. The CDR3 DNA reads TGTGCCAGTAGTATACGGGTCCCAGACTCACCCCTCCACTTT. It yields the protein CASSIRVPDSPLHF.

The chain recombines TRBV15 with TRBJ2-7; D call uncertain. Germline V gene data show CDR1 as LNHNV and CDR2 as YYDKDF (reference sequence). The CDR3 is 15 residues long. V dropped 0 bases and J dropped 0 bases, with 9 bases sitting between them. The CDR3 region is CATSRDMTLSYEQYF. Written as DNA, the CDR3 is TGTGCCACCAGCAGAGATATGACTCTCTCCTACGAGCAGTACTTC.

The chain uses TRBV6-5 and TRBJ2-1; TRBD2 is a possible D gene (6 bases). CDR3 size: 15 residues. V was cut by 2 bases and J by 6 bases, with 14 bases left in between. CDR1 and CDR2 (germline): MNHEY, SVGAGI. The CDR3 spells CASSYTEGSFNEQFF. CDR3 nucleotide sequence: TGTGCCAGCAGTTACACGGAGGGTTCGTTCAATGAGCAGTTCTTC.

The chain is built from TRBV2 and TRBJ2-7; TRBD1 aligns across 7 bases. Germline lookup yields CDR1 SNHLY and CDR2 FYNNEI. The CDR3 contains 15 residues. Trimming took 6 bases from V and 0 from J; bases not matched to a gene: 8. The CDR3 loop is CASRIGTVSSYEQYF. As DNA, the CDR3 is TGTGCCAGCAGGATAGGGACAGTCAGCTCCTACGAGCAGTACTTC.

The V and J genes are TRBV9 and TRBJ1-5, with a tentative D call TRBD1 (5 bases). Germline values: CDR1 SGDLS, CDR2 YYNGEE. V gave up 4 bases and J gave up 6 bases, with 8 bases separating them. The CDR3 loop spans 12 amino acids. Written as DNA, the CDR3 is TGTGCCAGCAGCTCGGACATTCAGCCCCAGCATTTT. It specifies CASSSDIQPQHF.

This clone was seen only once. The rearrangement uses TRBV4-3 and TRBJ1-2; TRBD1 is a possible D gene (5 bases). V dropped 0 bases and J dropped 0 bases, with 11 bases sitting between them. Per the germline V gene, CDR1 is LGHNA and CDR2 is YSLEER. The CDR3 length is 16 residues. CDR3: CASSQEPGTPNYGYTF. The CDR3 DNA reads TGCGCCAGCAGCCAAGAACCCGGGACTCCTAACTATGGCTACACCTTC.

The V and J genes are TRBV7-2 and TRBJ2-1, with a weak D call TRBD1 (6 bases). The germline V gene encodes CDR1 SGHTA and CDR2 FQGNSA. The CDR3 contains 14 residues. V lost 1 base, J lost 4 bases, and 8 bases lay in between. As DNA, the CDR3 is TGTGCCAGCAGCTTAGTGGGGGCATACAATGAGCAGTTCTTC. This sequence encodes CASSLVGAYNEQFF. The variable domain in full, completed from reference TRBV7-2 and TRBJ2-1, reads GAGVSQSPSNKVTEKGKDVELRCDPISGHTALYWYRQSLGQGLEFLIYFQGNSAPDKSGLPSDRFSAERTGGSVSTLTIQRTQQEDSAVYLCASSLVGAYNEQFFGPGTRLTVL.